This T cell receptor (beta chain) originates from a study of blood T cells in healthy people across ages. The second PCR ran roughly 7 to 12 cycles with a sample-barcoded 5' primer and J-beta primers. TCRdb independently ran MiXCR on the 5' RACE reads; one entry per CDR3 protein. The data show 950,000 to 1,200,000 distinct CDR3 sequences, 35% to 40% seen once. Material: blood. The clonotype was recovered from a man aged 18 to 30 in good health.

The DNA of the CDR3 is TGTGCCAGCGCCCCGGTGATGGGGTATGGCTACACCTTC. Translated, it gives CASAPVMGYGYTF. The rearrangement links TRBV28 to TRBJ1-2; D is uncertain. Looked up from germline, CDR1 is MDHEN and CDR2 is SYDVKM. The CDR3 covers 13 residues. Trimming stripped 8 bases from V and 5 bases from J, with 15 bases between.